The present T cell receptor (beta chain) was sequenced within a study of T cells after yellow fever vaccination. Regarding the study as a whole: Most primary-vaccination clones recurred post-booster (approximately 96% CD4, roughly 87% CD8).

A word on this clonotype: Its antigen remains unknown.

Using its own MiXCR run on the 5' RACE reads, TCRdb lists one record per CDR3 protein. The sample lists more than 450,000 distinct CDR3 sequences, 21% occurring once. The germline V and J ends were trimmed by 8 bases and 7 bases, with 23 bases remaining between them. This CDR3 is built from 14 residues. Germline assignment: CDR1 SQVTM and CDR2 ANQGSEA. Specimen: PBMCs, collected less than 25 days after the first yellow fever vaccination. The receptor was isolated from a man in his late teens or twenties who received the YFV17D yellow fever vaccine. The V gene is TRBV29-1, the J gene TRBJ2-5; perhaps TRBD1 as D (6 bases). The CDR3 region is CSLSSGDHVPTQYF. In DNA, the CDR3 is TGCAGCCTTAGTTCAGGGGACCACGTCCCGACCCAGTACTTC.